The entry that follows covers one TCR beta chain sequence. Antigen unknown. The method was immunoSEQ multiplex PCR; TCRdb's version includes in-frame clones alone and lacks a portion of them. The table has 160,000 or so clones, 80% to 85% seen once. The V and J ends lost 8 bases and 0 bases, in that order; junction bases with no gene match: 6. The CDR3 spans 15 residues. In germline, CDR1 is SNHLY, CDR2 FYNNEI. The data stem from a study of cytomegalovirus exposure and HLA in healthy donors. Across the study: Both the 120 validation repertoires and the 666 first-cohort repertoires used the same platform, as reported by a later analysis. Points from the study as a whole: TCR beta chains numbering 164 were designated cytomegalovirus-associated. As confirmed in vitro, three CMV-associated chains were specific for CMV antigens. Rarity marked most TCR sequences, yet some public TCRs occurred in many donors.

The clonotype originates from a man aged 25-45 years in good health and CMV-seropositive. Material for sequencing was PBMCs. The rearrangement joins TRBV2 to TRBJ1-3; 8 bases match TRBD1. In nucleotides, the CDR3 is TGTGCCAGCCGGGACAGGACGAACTCTGGAAACACCATATATTTT. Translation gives CASRDRTNSGNTIYF.